This T cell receptor beta chain was profiled in a study of chemoradiotherapy in HPV16-positive cancers. Over chemoradiotherapy, repertoires were sampled more than once. Some clones are missing from TCRdb's copy, which holds only in-frame ones; the method was immunoSEQ multiplex PCR. The sample lists thousands of clones, 60% to 85% seen once, with approximately 15% in the top ten. The V and J ends lost 2 bases and 0 bases, in that order; junction bases with no gene match: 10. CDR1 and CDR2 from the germline V gene are SGHRS and YFSETQ. The length of the CDR3 is 19 residues. This chain connects TRBV5-1 to TRBJ2-6, with 8 positions matching TRBD1. The clonotype was recovered from a human donor with HPV-associated anogenital cancer. Sampling was done from a patient who underwent chemoradiotherapy. The CDR3 loop is CASSLTLRGHDSGANVLTF. CDR3 DNA: TGCGCCAGCAGCTTAACCCTCAGGGGGCATGACTCTGGGGCCAACGTCCTGACTTTC. Filled out from reference TRBV5-1 and TRBJ2-6, the complete variable domain reads KAGVTQTPRYLIKTRGQQVTLSCSPISGHRSVSWYQQTPGQGLQFLFEYFSETQRNKGNFPGRFSGRQFSNSRSEMNVSTLELGDSALYLCASSLTLRGHDSGANVLTFGAGSRLTVL.